The 29 T cell receptor beta chains reported below all come from one sample, sequenced in a study of cytomegalovirus exposure and HLA in healthy donors. Primers: 60 Vbeta forward and 13 Jbeta reverse. Produced via immunoSEQ multiplex PCR; TCRdb's table is partial and in-frame only. The listing contains approximately 120,000 clones. The sequenced sample was PBMCs. All receptors come from a man aged 25-45 years in good health and CMV-seronegative.

The V and J genes are TRBV6-5 and TRBJ2-5; TRBD2 matches at 11 bases. Losses at the gene ends were 5 bases for V and 4 bases for J; bases not matched to a gene: 6. This CDR3 has 15 amino acids. Looked up from germline, CDR1 is MNHEY and CDR2 is SVGAGI. Here the CDR3 DNA reads TGTGCCAGCAGTCCCTACGGACTAGCGGGAGAGACCCAGTACTTC. Its protein is CASSPYGLAGETQYF.

The chain recombines TRBV9 with TRBJ2-1; 7 bases agree with TRBD1. There are 16 residues in the CDR3. Germline CDR1 reads SGDLS; CDR2 reads YYNGEE. J lost 7 bases, V lost 4 bases, and 14 bases had no gene match. The CDR3 loop reads CASSNRSPGGHNEQFF. CDR3 nucleotides: TGTGCCAGCAGCAATCGTTCCCCAGGGGGTCATAATGAGCAGTTCTTC.

J is TRBJ2-5 and V is TRBV5-1, with a weak D call TRBD2 (5 bases). The germline V and J ends were trimmed by 6 bases and 5 bases, with 14 bases remaining between them. The CDR3 length is 13 residues. Germline V gene sequence: CDR1 SGHRS, CDR2 YFSETQ. The CDR3 nucleotides read TGCGCCAGCACCCCGGACTCTTGGGAGACCCAGTACTTC. Its protein product is CASTPDSWETQYF.

CDR3 DNA: TGTGCCACCGGAGTTATTAAGGACAGCCGCTACGAGCAGTACTTC. Translation gives CATGVIKDSRYEQYF. This rearrangement joins TRBV28 to TRBJ2-7; perhaps TRBD1 as D (6 bases). The length of the CDR3 is 15 residues. Germline V gene sequence: CDR1 MDHEN, CDR2 SYDVKM. Between the trimmed V and J ends, which lost 10 bases and 3 bases, there was a span of 22 bases. The complete variable domain, with remaining parts taken from reference TRBV28 and TRBJ2-7, reads DVKVTQSSRYLVKRTGEKVFLECVQDMDHENMFWYRQDPGLGLRLIYFSYDVKMKEKGDIPEGYSVSREKKERFSLILESASTNQTSMYLCATGVIKDSRYEQYFGPGTRLTVT.

The J gene is TRBJ2-7, the V gene TRBV7-7; D might be TRBD1 (6 bases). Germline values: CDR1 SSHAT, CDR2 FNYEAQ (reference sequence). Trimming took off 5 bases at V and 3 bases at J, with 14 bases between the two ends. The CDR3 has 14 residues. CDR3 in amino acids: CASSPMQGFYEQYF. CDR3 coding DNA: TGTGCCAGCAGCCCCATGCAGGGGTTCTACGAGCAGTACTTC. The whole variable domain, filled in from reference TRBV7-7 and TRBJ2-7, reads GAGVSQSPRYKVTKRGQDVTLRCDPISSHATLYWYQQALGQGPEFLTYFNYEAQPDKSGLPSDRFSAERPEGSISTLTIQRTEQRDSAMYRCASSPMQGFYEQYFGPGTRLTVT.

The chain joins TRBV28 to TRBJ2-1; tentatively, D is TRBD1 (5 bases). The CDR3 sequence is 15 residues long. V gave up 5 bases and J gave up 7 bases, with 18 bases separating them. Germline CDR1 reads MDHEN; CDR2 reads SYDVKM. CDR3 sequence (DNA): TGTGCCAGCAGTCCAGAGACAGTGGTAGAAAATGAGCAGTTCTTC. Its translation: CASSPETVVENEQFF.

This chain's CDR3 is CASSTGGVEKLFF. For the CDR3, the DNA is TGTGCCAGCAGCACAGGGGGAGTCGAAAAACTGTTTTTT. The chain has TRBV5-5 and TRBJ1-4; 8 bases agree with TRBD1. J gave up 8 bases and V 4 bases, and 4 bases lay outside the gene matches. CDR1 is SGHKS and CDR2 is YYEKEE in the germline V gene (reference sequence). The CDR3 length is 13 residues.

The chain has TRBV19 and TRBJ2-3; no definite D call. CDR3 length: 14 residues. Germline V CDR1 and CDR2: LNHDA, SQIVND (reference sequence). Trimming cost V 4 bases and J 5 bases, with 13 bases left between them. CDR3 nucleotide sequence: TGTGCCAGTAGTACCCCTGTACTACAAGATACGCAGTATTTT. It encodes CASSTPVLQDTQYF.

The chain links TRBV11-2 to TRBJ2-7; possible D gene TRBD2, 6 bases. Per the germline V gene, CDR1 is SGHAT and CDR2 is FQNNGV. The V and J ends lost 2 bases and 0 bases respectively, with 17 bases between them. CDR3 size: 17 residues. The CDR3 loop reads CASSLTHGGESSYEQYF. The CDR3 DNA follows: TGTGCCAGCAGCTTAACTCACGGGGGTGAGAGCTCCTACGAGCAGTACTTC.

The chain carries TRBV25-1 and TRBJ2-3, with 11 positions matching TRBD2. CDR1 is MGHDK, CDR2 SYGVNS, per germline. The J segment lost 5 bases and the V segment lost 2 bases, leaving 6 bases of the junction unmatched. The CDR3 length is 16 residues. CDR3 in DNA: TGTGCCAGCAGTGAAGGTAGCGGGAGGGCGGGAGATACGCAGTATTTT. Translating it yields CASSEGSGRAGDTQYF.

The rearrangement uses TRBV7-2 and TRBJ2-5; possible D gene TRBD2, 5 bases. Deletions cut 4 bases from V and 5 bases from J, with 11 bases between. CDR3 size: 13 residues. The germline V gene has CDR1 SGHTA and CDR2 FQGNSA. DNA for the CDR3: TGTGCCAGCAGCTACCTGCCGGGGGAGACCCAGTACTTC. Translating it yields CASSYLPGETQYF.

This rearrangement joins TRBV29-1 to TRBJ2-7; D remains unclear. The germline V and J ends were trimmed by 7 bases and 0 bases, with 13 bases remaining between them. Germline V gives CDR1 SQVTM, CDR2 ANQGSEA. CDR3 length: 13 amino acids. In nucleotides, the CDR3 is TGCAGCGCTCTGGAAGCAGGCTCCTACGAGCAGTACTTC. Translating it yields CSALEAGSYEQYF.

The rearrangement uses TRBV4-1 and TRBJ2-7, with 9 bases fitting TRBD1. Germline CDR1 reads MGHRA; CDR2 reads YSYEKL. CDR3 length: 16 amino acids. The J segment lost 3 bases and the V segment lost 4 bases, leaving 10 bases of the junction unmatched. CDR3 amino acids: CASSRLTGTGSYEQYF. CDR3 in DNA: TGCGCCAGCAGCCGTCTAACCGGGACAGGGAGCTACGAGCAGTACTTC.

The rearrangement links TRBV5-4 to TRBJ2-7; 13 positions match TRBD2. Germline V CDR1 and CDR2: SGHNT, YYREEE (reference sequence). J was trimmed by 5 bases and V by 4 bases; bases with no gene match: 9. The CDR3 has 16 residues. CDR3 loop: CASSNGLAGVKDEQYF. The CDR3 coding sequence is TGTGCCAGCAGCAACGGACTAGCGGGAGTTAAAGACGAGCAGTACTTC.

The V and J genes are TRBV10-2 and TRBJ1-2, with TRBD1 matching over 7 bases. V lost 2 bases and J lost 8; bases outside the gene matches: 11. CDR3 length: 15 amino acids. In germline, CDR1 is WSHSY, CDR2 SAAADI. The CDR3 loop is CASSETDQTGWGYTF. The CDR3 DNA follows: TGCGCCAGCAGTGAGACGGACCAGACAGGGTGGGGCTACACCTTC.

V and J are TRBV13 and TRBJ2-7; a possible D gene is TRBD1 (8 bases). This CDR3 has 15 amino acids. CDR1 is PRHDT, CDR2 FYEKMQ, per germline (reference sequence). V lost 1 base and J lost 4, with 14 bases in between. The CDR3 DNA is TGTGCCAGCAGCTTAGAAGGACAGGGAGGGTACGAGCAGTACTTC. Translation: CASSLEGQGGYEQYF.

This rearrangement joins TRBV19 to TRBJ1-1, with 10 positions matching TRBD1. CDR1 and CDR2 (germline): LNHDA, SQIVND (reference sequence). This CDR3 has 16 residues. The ends lost 5 bases at V and 1 base at J; junction bases unmatched: 7. The CDR3 loop is CASSLGTGDGNTEAFF. In DNA, the CDR3 is TGTGCCAGTAGTCTAGGGACAGGGGATGGGAACACTGAAGCTTTCTTT.

The chain carries TRBV2 and TRBJ2-3; TRBD1 agrees at 9 bases. The germline V gene has CDR1 SNHLY and CDR2 FYNNEI. The CDR3 spans 15 residues. V gave up 6 bases and J gave up 3 bases; unmatched junction bases: 7. The CDR3 is CASRPRDRATDTQYF. Written as DNA, the CDR3 is TGTGCCAGCAGACCCCGGGACAGGGCTACAGATACGCAGTATTTT.

The chain couples TRBV19 to TRBJ1-1, with TRBD1 as a possible D gene (6 bases). This CDR3 is 16 amino acids long. CDR1 is LNHDA, CDR2 SQIVND, per germline (reference sequence). Trimming removed 10 bases at V and 5 bases at J, with 26 bases between. CDR3 coding DNA: TGTGCCACCTCCCGGGGGGCGGACAGCACGGGGACTGAAGCTTTCTTT. Translated: CATSRGADSTGTEAFF.

V usage is TRBV27 and J usage is TRBJ1-1, with 7 bases aligning to TRBD1. The CDR3 totals 17 residues. J was trimmed by 4 bases and V by 5 bases; bases with no gene match: 16. The V gene's germline CDR1 is MNHEY and CDR2 SMNVEV (reference sequence). CDR3 protein: CASSTTLGGGGVTEAFF. CDR3 DNA sequence: TGTGCCAGCAGTACTACCCTCGGAGGGGGCGGCGTCACTGAAGCTTTCTTT.

The rearrangement joins TRBV5-1 to TRBJ2-7; TRBD1 agrees at 7 bases. CDR3 size: 15 residues. Looked up from germline, CDR1 is SGHRS and CDR2 is YFSETQ. The V segment lost 0 bases and the J segment 4 bases; nucleotides outside the gene matches: 7. The CDR3 region is CASSLGRDSEYEQYF. CDR3 bases: TGCGCCAGCAGCTTGGGCCGGGACAGCGAATACGAGCAGTACTTC.

This chain joins TRBV4-2 and TRBJ2-3, with 7 bases aligning to TRBD2. Trimming at V came to 1 base and at J to 6 bases, leaving 10 bases not matched to a gene. Germline-derived CDR1 and CDR2 are LGHNA and YNFKEQ. CDR3 size: 16 residues. CDR3 sequence: CASSQGRLAVFDTQYF. The CDR3 DNA is TGTGCCAGCAGCCAAGGGAGGCTAGCGGTGTTTGATACGCAGTATTTT.

The chain carries TRBV9 and TRBJ2-1; 8 bases line up with TRBD2. The CDR3 runs to 16 residues. The J segment lost 7 bases and the V segment lost 4 bases, leaving 13 bases of the junction unmatched. Germline CDR1 reads SGDLS; CDR2 reads YYNGEE. The CDR3: CASSPSVGGRLNEQFF. The CDR3 nucleotides are TGTGCCAGCAGCCCGAGCGTGGGCGGGAGGTTGAATGAGCAGTTCTTC.

The rearrangement joins TRBV12-2 to TRBJ1-2. TRBV12-2 is annotated as a pseudogene. CDR3 length equals 13 residues. CDR3 sequence reads: CASRLGPLSGRTF. As DNA, the CDR3 is TGTGCAAGTCGCTTAGGCCCCCTTTCCGGTCGCACCTTC.

V and J are TRBV19 and TRBJ2-7, with TRBD1 as a possible D gene (6 bases). V shed 3 bases and J shed 1 base, with 10 bases lying between them. Germline values: CDR1 LNHDA, CDR2 SQIVND (reference sequence). CDR3 size: 14 residues. This CDR3 reads CASSMQDSSYEQYF. Written as DNA, the CDR3 is TGTGCCAGTAGTATGCAGGACAGTTCCTACGAGCAGTACTTC.

V usage is TRBV28 and J usage is TRBJ1-1, with 10 bases lining up with TRBD1. Germline CDR1 and CDR2: MDHEN and SYDVKM. V gave up 4 bases and J gave up 1 base; unmatched junction bases: 12. CDR3 length: 18 residues. For the CDR3, the DNA is TGTGCCAGCAGTTCCTTTTTGGTAGGACAGGGGGGGAACACTGAAGCTTTCTTT. It encodes CASSSFLVGQGGNTEAFF.

The gene calls are TRBV5-3 and TRBJ1-5; TRBD1 is a possible D gene (5 bases). TRBV5-3 is an open reading frame whose function is uncertain. V lost 4 bases and J lost 0, with 20 bases in between. CDR3 length: 18 amino acids. The CDR3 nucleotides read TGTGCCAGAAGCCCGGGGGTGGGCGGAAGGTATAGCAATCAGCCCCAGCATTTT. Amino acid sequence: CARSPGVGGRYSNQPQHF.

The chain employs TRBV7-8 and TRBJ2-5, with D possibly matching TRBD2 (6 bases). Judging by the DNA end, TRBJ2-7 fits better; the J call may be wrong. CDR1 and CDR2 from the germline V gene are SGHVS and FQNEAQ. The CDR3 loop spans 17 amino acids. The DNA for the CDR3 is TGTGCCAGCAGCTGGGAGGCGAGCGTCGGGGTTACCTACGAGCAGTACTTC. It translates to CASSWEASVGVTYEQYF.

V is TRBV6-5 and J is TRBJ1-3; D is possibly TRBD1 (5 bases). Germline-derived CDR1 and CDR2 are MNHEY and SVGAGI. The CDR3 sequence is 14 residues long. Trimming cost V 5 bases and J 2 bases, with 10 bases left between them. CDR3: CASSLTAPGNTIYF. The CDR3 DNA follows: TGTGCCAGCAGTCTGACAGCCCCTGGAAACACCATATATTTT.